This section outlines one T cell receptor (beta chain) sequence together with its context. Authors' methods: Reference gene primer amplification in the assay estimated nucleated cell counts. Sequenced by immunoSEQ multiplex PCR; TCRdb stores in-frame clones only, minus some. That table supplies the V and J calls and clone size; D and trimming were determined from the DNA. Of approximately 140,000 clones in the sample, around 84% were seen once. This sample was taken from a study of blood T cell repertoires in COVID-19. Overall study: Sites across the United States, Italy and Spain contributed samples from acute and convalescent COVID-19. PBMCs, B-cell-depleted T cells, or T cells provided the cDNA or gDNA that made up the material.

The sequence was obtained from a man between 65 and 85 years old with acute or convalescent COVID-19. Sequencing used peripheral blood.

The CDR3: CASSLVPVNEQFF. CDR3 coding DNA: TGTGCCAGCAGCTTGGTTCCGGTCAATGAGCAGTTCTTC. The chain joins TRBV5-5 to TRBJ2-1; D unresolved. Germline loops: CDR1 SGHKS, CDR2 YYEKEE (reference sequence). The germline V and J ends were trimmed by 0 bases and 6 bases, with 7 bases remaining between them. The CDR3 covers 13 residues.